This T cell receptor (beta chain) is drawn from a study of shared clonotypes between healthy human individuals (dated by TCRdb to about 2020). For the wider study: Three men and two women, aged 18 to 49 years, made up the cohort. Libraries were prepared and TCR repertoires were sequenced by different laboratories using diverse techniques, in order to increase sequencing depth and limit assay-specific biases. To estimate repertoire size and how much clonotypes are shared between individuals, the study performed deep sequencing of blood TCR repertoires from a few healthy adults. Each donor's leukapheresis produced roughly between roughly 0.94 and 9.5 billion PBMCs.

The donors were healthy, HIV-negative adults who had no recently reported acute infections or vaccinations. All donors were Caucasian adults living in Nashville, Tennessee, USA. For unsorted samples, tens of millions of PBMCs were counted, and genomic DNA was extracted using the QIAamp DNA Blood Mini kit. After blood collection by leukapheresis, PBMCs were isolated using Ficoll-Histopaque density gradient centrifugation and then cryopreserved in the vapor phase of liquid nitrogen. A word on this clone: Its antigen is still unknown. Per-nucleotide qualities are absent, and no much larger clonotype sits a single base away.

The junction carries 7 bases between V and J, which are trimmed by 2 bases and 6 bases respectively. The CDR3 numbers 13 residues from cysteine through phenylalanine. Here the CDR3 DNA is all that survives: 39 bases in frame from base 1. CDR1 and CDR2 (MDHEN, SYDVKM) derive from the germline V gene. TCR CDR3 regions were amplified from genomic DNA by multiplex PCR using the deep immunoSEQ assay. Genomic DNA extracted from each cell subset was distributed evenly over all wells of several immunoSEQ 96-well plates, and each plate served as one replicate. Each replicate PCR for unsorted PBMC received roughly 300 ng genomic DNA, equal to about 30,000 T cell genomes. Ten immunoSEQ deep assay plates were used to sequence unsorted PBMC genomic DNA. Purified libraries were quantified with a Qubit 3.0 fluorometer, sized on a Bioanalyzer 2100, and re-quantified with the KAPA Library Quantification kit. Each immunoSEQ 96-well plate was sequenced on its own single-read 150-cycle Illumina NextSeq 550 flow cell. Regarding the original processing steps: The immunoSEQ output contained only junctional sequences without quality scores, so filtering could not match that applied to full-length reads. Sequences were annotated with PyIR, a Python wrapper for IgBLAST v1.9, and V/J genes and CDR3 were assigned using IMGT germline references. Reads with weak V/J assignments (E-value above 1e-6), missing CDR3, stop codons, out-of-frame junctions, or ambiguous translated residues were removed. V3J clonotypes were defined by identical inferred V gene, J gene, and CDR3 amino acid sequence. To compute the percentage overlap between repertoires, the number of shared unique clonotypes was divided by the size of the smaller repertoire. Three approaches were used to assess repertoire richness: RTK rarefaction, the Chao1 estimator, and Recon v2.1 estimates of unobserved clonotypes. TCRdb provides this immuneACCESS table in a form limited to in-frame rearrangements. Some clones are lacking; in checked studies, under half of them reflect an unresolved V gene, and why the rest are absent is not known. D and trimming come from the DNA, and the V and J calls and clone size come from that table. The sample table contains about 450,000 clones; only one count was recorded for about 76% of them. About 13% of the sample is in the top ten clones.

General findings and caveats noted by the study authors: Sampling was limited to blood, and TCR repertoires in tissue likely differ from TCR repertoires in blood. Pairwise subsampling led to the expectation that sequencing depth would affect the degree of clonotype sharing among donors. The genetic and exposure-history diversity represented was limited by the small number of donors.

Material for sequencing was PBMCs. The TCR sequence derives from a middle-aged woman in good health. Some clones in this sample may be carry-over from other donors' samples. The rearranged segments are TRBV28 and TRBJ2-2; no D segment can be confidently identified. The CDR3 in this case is CASSLDRAGELFF. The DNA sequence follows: TGTGCCAGCAGTTTAGATCGGGCCGGGGAGCTGTTTTTT.